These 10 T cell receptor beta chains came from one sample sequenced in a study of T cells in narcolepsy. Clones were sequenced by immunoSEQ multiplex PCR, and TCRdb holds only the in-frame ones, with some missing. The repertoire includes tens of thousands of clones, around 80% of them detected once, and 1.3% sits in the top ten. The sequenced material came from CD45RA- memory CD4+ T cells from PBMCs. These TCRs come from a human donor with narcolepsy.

The CDR3 nucleotides read TGTGCCTGGAGGGGGACCCGGGTAGATACGCAGTATTTT. Encoded protein: CAWRGTRVDTQYF. The chain links TRBV30 to TRBJ2-3; D possibly matches TRBD1 or TRBD2 (5 bases each). V lost 3 bases, J lost 5 bases, and 12 bases lay in between. The CDR3 length is 13 residues. Germline CDR1 is GTSNPN and CDR2 is SVGIG (reference sequence).

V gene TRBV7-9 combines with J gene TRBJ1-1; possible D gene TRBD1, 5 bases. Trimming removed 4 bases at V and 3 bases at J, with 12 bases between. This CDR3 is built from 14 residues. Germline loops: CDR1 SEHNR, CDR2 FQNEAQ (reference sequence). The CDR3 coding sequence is TGTGCCAGCAGCTGGACTCAGGGAGACACTGAAGCTTTCTTT. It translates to CASSWTQGDTEAFF. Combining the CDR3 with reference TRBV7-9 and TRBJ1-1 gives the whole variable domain DTGVSQNPRHKITKRGQNVTFRCDPISEHNRLYWYRQTLGQGPEFLTYFQNEAQLEKSRLLSDRFSAERPKGSFSTLEIQRTEQGDSAMYLCASSWTQGDTEAFFGQGTRLTVV.

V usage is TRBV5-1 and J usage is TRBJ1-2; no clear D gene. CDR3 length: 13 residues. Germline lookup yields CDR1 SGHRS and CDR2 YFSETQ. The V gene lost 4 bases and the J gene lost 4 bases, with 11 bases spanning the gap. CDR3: CASSPPSIYGYTF. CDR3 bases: TGCGCCAGCAGCCCCCCTTCTATCTATGGCTACACCTTC. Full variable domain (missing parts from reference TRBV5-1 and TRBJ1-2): KAGVTQTPRYLIKTRGQQVTLSCSPISGHRSVSWYQQTPGQGLQFLFEYFSETQRNKGNFPGRFSGRQFSNSRSEMNVSTLELGDSALYLCASSPPSIYGYTFGSGTRLTVV.

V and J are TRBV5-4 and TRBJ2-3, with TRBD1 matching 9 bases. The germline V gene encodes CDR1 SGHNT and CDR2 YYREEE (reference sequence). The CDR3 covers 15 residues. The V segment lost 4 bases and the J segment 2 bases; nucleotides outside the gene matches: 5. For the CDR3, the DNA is TGTGCCAGCAGCACGGGGGACAGGGCCACAGATACGCAGTATTTT. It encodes CASSTGDRATDTQYF.

CDR3 sequence reads: CASKNRGHLNTEAFF. The CDR3 DNA is TGTGCCAGCAAGAACAGGGGGCACCTGAACACTGAAGCTTTCTTT. This chain uses TRBV6-5 with TRBJ1-1; 9 bases fit TRBD1. V dropped 7 bases and J dropped 0; count of bases not matched to a gene: 6. The CDR3 has 15 amino acids. Germline loops: CDR1 MNHEY, CDR2 SVGAGI.

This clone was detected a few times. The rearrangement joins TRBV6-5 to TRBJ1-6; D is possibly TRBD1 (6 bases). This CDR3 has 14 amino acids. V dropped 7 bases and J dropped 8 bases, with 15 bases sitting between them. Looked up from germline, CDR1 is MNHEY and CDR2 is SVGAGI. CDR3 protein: CASNTGLSYSPLHF. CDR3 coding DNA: TGTGCCAGCAATACAGGGCTATCTTATTCACCCCTCCACTTT.

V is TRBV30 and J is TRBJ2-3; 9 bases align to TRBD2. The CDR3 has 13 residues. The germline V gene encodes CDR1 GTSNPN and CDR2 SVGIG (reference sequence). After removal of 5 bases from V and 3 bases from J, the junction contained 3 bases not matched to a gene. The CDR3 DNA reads TGTGCCTGGGGGGCGGGGGGGACAGATACGCAGTATTTT. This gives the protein CAWGAGGTDTQYF.

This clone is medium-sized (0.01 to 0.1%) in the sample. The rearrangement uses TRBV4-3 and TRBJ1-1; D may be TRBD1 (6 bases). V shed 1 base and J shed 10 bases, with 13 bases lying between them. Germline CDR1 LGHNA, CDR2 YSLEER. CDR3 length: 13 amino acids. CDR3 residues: CASSQAGVTGAFF. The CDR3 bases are TGCGCCAGCAGCCAAGCAGGGGTTACAGGAGCTTTCTTT.

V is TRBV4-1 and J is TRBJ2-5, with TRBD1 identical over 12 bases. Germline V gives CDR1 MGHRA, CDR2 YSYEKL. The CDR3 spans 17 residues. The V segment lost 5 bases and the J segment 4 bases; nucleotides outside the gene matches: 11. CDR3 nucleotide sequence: TGCGCCAGCAGCAACCTTCCGGGACAGGGGGCCCTAGAGACCCAGTACTTC. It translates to CASSNLPGQGALETQYF.

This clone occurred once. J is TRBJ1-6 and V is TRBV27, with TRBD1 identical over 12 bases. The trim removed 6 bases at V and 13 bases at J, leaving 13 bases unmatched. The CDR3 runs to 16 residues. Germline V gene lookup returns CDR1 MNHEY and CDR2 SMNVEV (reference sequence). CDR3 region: CASSPGTGGRWGPLHF. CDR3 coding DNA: TGTGCCAGCAGCCCCGGGACAGGGGGCCGGTGGGGGCCCCTCCACTTT.